Below, one T cell receptor (beta chain) is given with its context. This specimen comes from a study of blood T cell repertoires in COVID-19. Methods used by the authors: The assay estimated nucleated cells by amplifying reference gene primers. TCRdb's copy holds only in-frame clones and misses some; the assay was immunoSEQ multiplex PCR. V and J calls and clone size are as listed in that table; D and trimming were resolved from the DNA. This sample carries about 170,000 clones, 85% to 95% of them seen once, and the ten largest clones take roughly 0.56%. Trimming shortened V by 3 bases and J by 2 bases, and 7 bases separated the two germline ends. CDR1 and CDR2 from the germline V gene are LGHNA and YNFKEQ. The CDR3 is made up of 14 amino acids.

V usage is TRBV4-2 and J usage is TRBJ1-4; perhaps TRBD1 as D (6 bases). This TCR was sampled from a middle-aged man with acute or convalescent COVID-19. Sequencing was performed on peripheral blood. CDR3 nucleotide sequence: TGTGCCAGCAGCCAGGGGGCCACTAATGAAAAACTGTTTTTT. It specifies CASSQGATNEKLFF.